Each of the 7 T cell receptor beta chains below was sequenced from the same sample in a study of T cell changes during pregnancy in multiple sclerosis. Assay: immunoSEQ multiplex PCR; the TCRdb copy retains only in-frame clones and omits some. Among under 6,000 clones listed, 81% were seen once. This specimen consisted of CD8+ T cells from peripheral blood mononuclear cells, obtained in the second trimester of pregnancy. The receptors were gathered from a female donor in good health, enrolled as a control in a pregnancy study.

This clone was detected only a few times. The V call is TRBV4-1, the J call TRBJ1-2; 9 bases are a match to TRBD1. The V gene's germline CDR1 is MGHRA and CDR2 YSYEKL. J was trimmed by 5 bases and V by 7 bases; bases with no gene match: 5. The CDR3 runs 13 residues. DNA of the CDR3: TGCGCCAGCATTGGGACAGGGCGGTATGGCTACACCTTC. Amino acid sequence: CASIGTGRYGYTF.

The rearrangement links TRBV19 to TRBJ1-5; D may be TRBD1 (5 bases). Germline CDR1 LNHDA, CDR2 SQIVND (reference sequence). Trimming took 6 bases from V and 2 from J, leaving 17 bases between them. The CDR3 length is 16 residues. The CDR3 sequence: CASSTDLGQGNQPQHF. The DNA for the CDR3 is TGTGCCAGTAGCACCGATTTGGGGCAGGGCAATCAGCCCCAGCATTTT.

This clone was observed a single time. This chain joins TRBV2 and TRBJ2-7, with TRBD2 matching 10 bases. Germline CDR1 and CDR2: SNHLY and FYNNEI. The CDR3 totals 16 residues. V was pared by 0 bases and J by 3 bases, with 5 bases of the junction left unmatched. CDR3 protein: CASSEAGASGSYEQYF. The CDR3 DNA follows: TGTGCCAGCAGTGAAGCGGGAGCTAGCGGGAGCTACGAGCAGTACTTC.

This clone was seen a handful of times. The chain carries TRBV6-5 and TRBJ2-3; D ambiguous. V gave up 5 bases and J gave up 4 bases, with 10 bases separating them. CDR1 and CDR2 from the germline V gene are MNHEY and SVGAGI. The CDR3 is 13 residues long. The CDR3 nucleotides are TGTGCCAGCAGTAAGACTGAGGCAGATACGCAGTATTTT. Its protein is CASSKTEADTQYF.

CDR3 region: CASSPEAGTANEKLFF. The CDR3 DNA sequence: TGTGCCAGCAGTCCCGAGGCTGGGACAGCAAATGAAAAACTGTTTTTT. The chain joins TRBV6-4 to TRBJ1-4; 7 nucleotides line up with TRBD1. Germline-derived CDR1 and CDR2 are MRHNA and SNTAGT. The CDR3 has 16 residues. V dropped 5 bases and J dropped 5; count of bases not matched to a gene: 11.

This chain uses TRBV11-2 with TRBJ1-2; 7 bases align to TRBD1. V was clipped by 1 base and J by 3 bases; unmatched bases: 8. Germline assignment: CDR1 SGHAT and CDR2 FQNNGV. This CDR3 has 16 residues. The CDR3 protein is CASSLVWGQGDYGYTF. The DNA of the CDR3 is TGTGCCAGCAGCTTAGTGTGGGGGCAGGGGGACTATGGCTACACCTTC.

CDR3 sequence reads: CASSDGQGSHEQYF. The CDR3 coding sequence is TGCGCCAGCAGTGATGGACAGGGGTCCCACGAGCAGTACTTC. The chain links TRBV10-2 to TRBJ2-7; 9 nucleotides agree with TRBD1. V lost 3 bases to trimming and J lost 5 bases; unmatched junction nucleotides: 5. Germline-derived CDR1 and CDR2 are WSHSY and SAAADI. This CDR3 contains 14 residues.